Sequencing of this TCR beta chain was carried out in a study of shared clonotypes between healthy human individuals. The overall study: Samples came from two female and a few male donors aged 18 to 49. CD4 naive and CD4 memory each took three plates per donor, while CD8 naive took two and CD8 memory one. Study conclusions and caveats: Sequencing depth was predicted to influence how clonotypes are shared among donors.

Generated by immunoSEQ multiplex PCR, the TCRdb table keeps only in-frame clones and is missing some. Of 2 million to 2.5 million clones in the sample, around 90% were seen once. Germline assignment: CDR1 SGHDN and CDR2 FVKESK. With V trimmed by 4 bases and J by 4 bases, 6 bases remained unmatched. The CDR3 totals 14 residues. Note on this clone: The antigen is undetermined.

The chain couples TRBV14 to TRBJ1-1; 7 positions match TRBD1. The sample consisted of naive CD4+ T cells from PBMCs. Subset described: CD45RA+ positively selected. This clonotype was sampled from a man between 18 and 35 years old in good health. Some clones in this sample may be carry-over from other donors' samples. The CDR3 sequence: CASSPQTGITEAFF. CDR3 sequence (DNA): TGTGCCAGCAGCCCACAGACAGGGATCACTGAAGCTTTCTTT.